A selection of T cell receptor beta chains follows, all from one sample in a study of CD8 T cells in Susac syndrome. TCRdb analysed the immunoSEQ multiplex PCR reads with MiXCR anew, one entry per CDR3 protein. The sample holds more than 100,000 distinct CDR3 sequences, just over 95% seen once. Sequenced sample: CD4+ T cells from PBMCs. The receptors originated from a human donor with Susac syndrome. The CDR3 runs from the conserved cysteine through the conserved F or W. The order of the fields is V gene, J gene, D gene, clone size, CDR3 DNA, CDR3 protein. A D gene is named only where the DNA matches it firmly. The listing skips clone size in some rows; elsewhere it reads once, few, many or a size class.

TRBV5-1	TRBJ1-1	-	-	TGCGCCAGCAGCTTGGAGTACACTATGAACACTGAAGCTTTCTTT	CASSLEYTMNTEAFF
TRBV7-9	TRBJ2-1	-	-	TGTGCCAGCAGCTTAGCGCTGAGCTTTACCTACAATGAGCAGTTCTTC	CASSLALSFTYNEQFF
TRBV11-3	TRBJ2-1	-	-	TGTGCCAGCAGCAGTCGAGACGGAAATGAGCAGTTCTTC	CASSSRDGNEQFF
TRBV30	TRBJ2-1	-	-	TGTGCCTGGAGTATTAGCGGCAGTGAGCAGTTCTTC	CAWSISGSEQFF
TRBV11-2	TRBJ1-5	-	-	TGTGCCAGCAGCTTAGATGGGGGAAGCAATCAGCCCCAGCATTTT	CASSLDGGSNQPQHF
TRBV7-2	TRBJ1-5	-	-	TGTGCCAGCAGCTTATCTTTGGGGGAGCCCCAGCATTTT	CASSLSLGEPQHF
TRBV6-6	TRBJ1-2	TRBD1	-	TGTGCCAGCAGTTACGGCGGACAGGGACGGGCCTACACCTTC	CASSYGGQGRAYTF
TRBV12-3/TRBV12-4	TRBJ2-1	TRBD2	-	TGTGCCAGCAGTTCCTTTGCGGGAGGCTACAATGAGCAGTTCTTC	CASSSFAGGYNEQFF
TRBV6-6	TRBJ2-6	-	-	TGTGCCAGCACCCTGATGATAGCCAACGTCCTGACTTTC	CASTLMIANVLTF
TRBV30	TRBJ1-5	TRBD1	-	TGTGCCTGGAGTGCCGGGACAGGGAGCAATCAGCCCCAGCATTTT	CAWSAGTGSNQPQHF
TRBV7-9	TRBJ2-1	-	-	TGTGCCAGCAGTTTCGACAGACCCAATGAGCAGTTCTTC	CASSFDRPNEQFF
TRBV28	TRBJ2-5	-	-	TGTGCCAGCAGTACCCCGACCGAGGCGACCCAGTACTTC	CASSTPTEATQYF
TRBV30	TRBJ2-2	-	-	TGTGCCTGGAGTGCCGGGACAAAGAAGGGCGGGGAGCTGTTTTTT	CAWSAGTKKGGELFF
TRBV28	TRBJ1-5	-	-	TGTGCCAGCAGGACCGGGATCCCAGGGCAGCCCCAGCATTTT	CASRTGIPGQPQHF
TRBV29-1	TRBJ2-1	-	-	TGCAGCGTTGAAATAGGGACGGCAAGCTCCTACAATGAGCAGTTCTTC	CSVEIGTASSYNEQFF
TRBV3-1	TRBJ2-2	-	-	TGTGCCAGCAGCCACGTGACAACCGGGGAGCTGTTTTTT	CASSHVTTGELFF
TRBV6-1	TRBJ2-5	-	-	TGTGCCAGCAGTGTGCAGGCCCAAGAGACCCAGTACTTC	CASSVQAQETQYF
TRBV6-5	TRBJ1-2	-	once	TGTGCCAGCAGTTTTGGTTGGGGCTATGGCTACACCTTC	CASSFGWGYGYTF
TRBV29-1	TRBJ2-7	-	-	TGCAGCGTTGTAAAAAGCTACGAGCAGTACTTC	CSVVKSYEQYF
TRBV12-3/TRBV12-4	TRBJ2-7	-	-	TGTGCCAGCAGCTCGGGGGGCAGGATCACCTACGAGCAGTACTTC	CASSSGGRITYEQYF
TRBV20-1	TRBJ1-3	-	-	TGCAGTGCTAGAGTTTTACAGGGAAACACCATATATTTT	CSARVLQGNTIYF
TRBV4-3	TRBJ1-2	-	-	TGCGCCAGCAGCCAAGAAAATGGATTAGCGAGCTACACCTTC	CASSQENGLASYTF
TRBV4-2	TRBJ2-3	-	-	TGTGCCAGCAGCCAAGACGTCCAAGATACGCAGTATTTT	CASSQDVQDTQYF
TRBV9	TRBJ2-2	-	once	TGTGCCAGCAGCGTAGGTCTGCCTGTCGGGGAGCTGTTTTTT	CASSVGLPVGELFF
TRBV12-3/TRBV12-4	TRBJ2-2	TRBD2	-	TGTGCCAGCAGCAGAACTAGCGGGTCGAACACCGGGGAGCTGTTTTTT	CASSRTSGSNTGELFF
TRBV12-3/TRBV12-4	TRBJ1-5	-	-	TGTGCCAGCAGTTTCGGGGCTCGGCCCCAGCATTTT	CASSFGARPQHF
TRBV9	TRBJ1-1	-	-	TGTGCCAGCAGCGTAGGGCCAGGCACTTGGAACACTGAAGCTTTCTTT	CASSVGPGTWNTEAFF
TRBV5-4	TRBJ2-2	-	-	TGTGCCAGCAGCACCCGGGGGACCGTGACCGGGGAGCTGTTTTTT	CASSTRGTVTGELFF
TRBV3-1	TRBJ2-5	-	-	TGTGCCAGCAGCCAAGAATCCCGGGTGGGGACCCAGTACTTC	CASSQESRVGTQYF
TRBV12-3/TRBV12-4	TRBJ1-4	-	-	TGTGCCAGCAGTCCCGACGGGGTGACTAATGAAAAACTGTTTTTT	CASSPDGVTNEKLFF
TRBV5-1	TRBJ2-7	-	-	TGCGCCAGCAGCTTGGCCGGGGGGCGGCAGGACGAGCAGTACTTC	CASSLAGGRQDEQYF
TRBV9	TRBJ2-1	-	-	TGTGCCAGCAGCCCCAGGGATCGGGCCTACAATGAGCAGTTCTTC	CASSPRDRAYNEQFF
TRBV11-3	TRBJ2-1	-	few	TGTGCCAGCAGTTCTAGTGGTGAGCAGTTCTTC	CASSSSGEQFF
TRBV20-1	TRBJ2-5	-	-	TGCAGTGCTCGTCTCTCTTCGAAACCTTCCCAAGAGACCCAGTACTTC	CSARLSSKPSQETQYF